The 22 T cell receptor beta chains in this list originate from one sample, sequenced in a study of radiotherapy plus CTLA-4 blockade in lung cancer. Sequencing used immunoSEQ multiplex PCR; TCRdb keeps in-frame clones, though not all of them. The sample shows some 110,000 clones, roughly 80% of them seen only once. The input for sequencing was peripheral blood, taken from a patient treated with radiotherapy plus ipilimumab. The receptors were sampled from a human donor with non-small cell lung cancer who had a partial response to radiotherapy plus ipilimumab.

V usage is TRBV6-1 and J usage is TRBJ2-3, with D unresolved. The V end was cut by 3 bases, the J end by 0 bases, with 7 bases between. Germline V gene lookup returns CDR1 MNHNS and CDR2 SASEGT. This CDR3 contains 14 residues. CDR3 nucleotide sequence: TGTGCCAGCAGTGAGAGCTCTAGCACAGATACGCAGTATTTT. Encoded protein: CASSESSSTDTQYF.

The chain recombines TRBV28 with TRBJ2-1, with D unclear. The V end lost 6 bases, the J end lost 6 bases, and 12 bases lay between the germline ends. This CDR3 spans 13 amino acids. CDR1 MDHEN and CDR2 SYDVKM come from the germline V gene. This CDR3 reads CASSRLDSNEQFF. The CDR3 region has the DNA TGTGCCAGCAGCCGGCTAGATTCCAATGAGCAGTTCTTC.

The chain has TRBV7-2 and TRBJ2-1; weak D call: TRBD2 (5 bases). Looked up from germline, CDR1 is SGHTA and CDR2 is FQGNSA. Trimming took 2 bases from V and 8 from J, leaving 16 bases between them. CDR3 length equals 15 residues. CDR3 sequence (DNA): TGTGCCAGCAGCTTACTTAGGGTGAGGGCTGATGAGCAGTTCTTC. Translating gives CASSLLRVRADEQFF.

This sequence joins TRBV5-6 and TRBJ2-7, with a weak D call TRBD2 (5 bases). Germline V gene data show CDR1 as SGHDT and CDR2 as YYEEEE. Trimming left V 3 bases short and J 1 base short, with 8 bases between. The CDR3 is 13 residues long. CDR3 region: CASSWEISYEQYF. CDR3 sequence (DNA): TGTGCCAGCAGCTGGGAGATTTCCTACGAGCAGTACTTC.

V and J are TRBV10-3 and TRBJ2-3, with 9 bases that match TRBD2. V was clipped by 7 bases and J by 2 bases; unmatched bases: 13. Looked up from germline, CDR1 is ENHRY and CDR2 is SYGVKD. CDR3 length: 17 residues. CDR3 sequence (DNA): TGTGCCATCACCCGGGCGACTAGCGGAGTAATCACAGATACGCAGTATTTT. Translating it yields CAITRATSGVITDTQYF.

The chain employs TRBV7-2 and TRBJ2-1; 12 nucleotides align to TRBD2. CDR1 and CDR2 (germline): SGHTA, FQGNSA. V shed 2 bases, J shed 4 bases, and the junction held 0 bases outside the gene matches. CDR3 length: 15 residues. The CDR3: CASSLLAGGYNEQFF. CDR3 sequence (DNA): TGTGCCAGCAGCTTACTAGCGGGAGGGTACAATGAGCAGTTCTTC.

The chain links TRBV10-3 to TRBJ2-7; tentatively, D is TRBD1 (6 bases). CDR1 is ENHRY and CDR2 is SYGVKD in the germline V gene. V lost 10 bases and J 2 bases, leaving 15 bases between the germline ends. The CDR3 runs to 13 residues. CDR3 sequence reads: CATSPGDPYEQYF. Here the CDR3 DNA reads TGTGCCACCTCACCAGGGGACCCCTACGAGCAGTACTTC.

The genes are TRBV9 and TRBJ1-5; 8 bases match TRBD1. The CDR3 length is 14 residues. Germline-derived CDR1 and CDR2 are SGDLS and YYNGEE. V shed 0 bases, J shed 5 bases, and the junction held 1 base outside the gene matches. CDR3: CASSVGTGYQPQHF. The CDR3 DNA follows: TGTGCCAGCAGCGTAGGGACAGGGTATCAGCCCCAGCATTTT. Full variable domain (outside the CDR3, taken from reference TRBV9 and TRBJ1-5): DSGVTQTPKHLITATGQRVTLRCSPRSGDLSVYWYQQSLDQGLQFLIQYYNGEERAKGNILERFSAQQFPDLHSELNLSSLELGDSALYFCASSVGTGYQPQHFGDGTRLSIL.

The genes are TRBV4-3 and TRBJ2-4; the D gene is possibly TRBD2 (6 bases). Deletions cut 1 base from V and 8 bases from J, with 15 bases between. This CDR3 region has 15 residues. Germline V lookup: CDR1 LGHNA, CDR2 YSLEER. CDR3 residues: CASSQGGTGVDIQYF. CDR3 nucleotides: TGCGCCAGCAGCCAAGGAGGGACGGGGGTGGACATTCAGTACTTC.

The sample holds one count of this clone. CDR3 in amino acids: CASSDSGQGNIQYF. The CDR3 DNA reads as TGTGCCAGCAGTGATAGCGGACAGGGAAACATTCAGTACTTC. The chain joins TRBV25-1 to TRBJ2-4; 8 bases fit TRBD1. V lost 3 bases, J lost 6 bases, and 4 bases stayed unmatched. Germline loops: CDR1 MGHDK, CDR2 SYGVNS. This CDR3 comprises 14 residues.

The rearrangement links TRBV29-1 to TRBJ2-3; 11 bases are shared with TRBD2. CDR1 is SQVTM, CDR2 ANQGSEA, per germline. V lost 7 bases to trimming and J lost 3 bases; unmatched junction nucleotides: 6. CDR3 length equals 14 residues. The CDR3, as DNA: TGCAGCGCTACTAGCGGGAGTAGGACAGATACGCAGTATTTT. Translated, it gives CSATSGSRTDTQYF.

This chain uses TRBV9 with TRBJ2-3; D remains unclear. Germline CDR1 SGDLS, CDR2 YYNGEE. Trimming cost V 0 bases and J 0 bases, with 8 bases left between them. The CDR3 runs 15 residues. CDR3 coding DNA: TGTGCCAGCAGCGTAGGGCGGCATAGCACAGATACGCAGTATTTT. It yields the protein CASSVGRHSTDTQYF.

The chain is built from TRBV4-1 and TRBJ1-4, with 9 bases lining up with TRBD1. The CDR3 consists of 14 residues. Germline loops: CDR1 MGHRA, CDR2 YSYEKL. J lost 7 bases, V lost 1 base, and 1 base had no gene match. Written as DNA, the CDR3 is TGCGCCAGCAGCCAAGGGACAGGGGTTGAAAAACTGTTTTTT. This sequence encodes CASSQGTGVEKLFF.

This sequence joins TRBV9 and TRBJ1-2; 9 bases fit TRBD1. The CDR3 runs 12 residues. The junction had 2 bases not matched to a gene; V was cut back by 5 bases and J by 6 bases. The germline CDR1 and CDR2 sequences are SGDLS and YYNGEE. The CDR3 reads CASSRDRDGYTF. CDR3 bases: TGTGCCAGCAGTCGGGACAGGGATGGCTACACCTTC.

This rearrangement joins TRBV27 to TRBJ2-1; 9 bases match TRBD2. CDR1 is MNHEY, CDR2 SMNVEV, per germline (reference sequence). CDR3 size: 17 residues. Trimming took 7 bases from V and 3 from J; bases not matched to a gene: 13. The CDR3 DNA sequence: TGTGCCAGCACAACCCTAGCGGGGAACAAACACTACAATGAGCAGTTCTTC. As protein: CASTTLAGNKHYNEQFF.

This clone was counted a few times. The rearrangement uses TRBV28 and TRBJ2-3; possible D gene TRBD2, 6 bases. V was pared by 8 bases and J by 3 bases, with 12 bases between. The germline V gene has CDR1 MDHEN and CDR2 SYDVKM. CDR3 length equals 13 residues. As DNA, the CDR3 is TGTGCCAGCCGGGAGCAAGGGACAGATACGCAGTATTTT. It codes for CASREQGTDTQYF.

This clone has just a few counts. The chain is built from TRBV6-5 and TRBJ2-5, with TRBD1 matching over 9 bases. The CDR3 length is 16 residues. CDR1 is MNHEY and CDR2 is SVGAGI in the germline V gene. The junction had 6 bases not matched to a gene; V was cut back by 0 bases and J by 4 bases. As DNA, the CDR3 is TGTGCCAGCAGTTACTCTGGGACAGGGAGGTCAGAGACCCAGTACTTC. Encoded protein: CASSYSGTGRSETQYF.

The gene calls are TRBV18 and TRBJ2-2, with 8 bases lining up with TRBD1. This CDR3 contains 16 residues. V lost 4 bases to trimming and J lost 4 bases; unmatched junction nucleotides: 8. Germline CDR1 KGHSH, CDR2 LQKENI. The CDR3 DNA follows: TGTGCCAGCTCACGGCCGGGGACAGGCGGCACCGGGGAGCTGTTTTTT. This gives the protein CASSRPGTGGTGELFF. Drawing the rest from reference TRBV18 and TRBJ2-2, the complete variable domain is NAGVMQNPRHLVRRRGQEARLRCSPMKGHSHVYWYRQLPEEGLKFMVYLQKENIIDESGMPKERFSAEFPKEGPSILRIQQVVRGDSAAYFCASSRPGTGGTGELFFGEGSRLTVL.

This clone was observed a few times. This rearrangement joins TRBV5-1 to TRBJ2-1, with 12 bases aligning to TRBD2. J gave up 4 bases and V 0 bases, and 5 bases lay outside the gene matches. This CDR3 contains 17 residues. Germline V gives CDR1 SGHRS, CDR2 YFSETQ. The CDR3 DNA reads TGCGCCAGCAGCTTGGCGGGACTAGCGGGTTATTACAATGAGCAGTTCTTC. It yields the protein CASSLAGLAGYYNEQFF.

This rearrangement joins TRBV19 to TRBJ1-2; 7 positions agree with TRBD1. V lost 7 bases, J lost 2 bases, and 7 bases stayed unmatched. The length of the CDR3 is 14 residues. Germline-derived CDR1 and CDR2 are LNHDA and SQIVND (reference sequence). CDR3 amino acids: CASNPDRANYGYTF. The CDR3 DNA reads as TGTGCCAGTAATCCTGACAGGGCAAACTATGGCTACACCTTC. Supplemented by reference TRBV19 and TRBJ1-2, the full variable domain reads DGGITQSPKYLFRKEGQNVTLSCEQNLNHDAMYWYRQDPGQGLRLIYYSQIVNDFQKGDIAEGYSVSREKKESFPLTVTSAQKNPTAFYLCASNPDRANYGYTFGSGTRLTVV.

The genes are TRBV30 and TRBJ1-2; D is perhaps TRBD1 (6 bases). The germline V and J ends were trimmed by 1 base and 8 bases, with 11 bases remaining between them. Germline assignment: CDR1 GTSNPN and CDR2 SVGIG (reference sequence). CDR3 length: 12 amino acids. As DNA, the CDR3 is TGTGCCTGGAGTGGGGACACTGGGGGCTACACCTTC. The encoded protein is CAWSGDTGGYTF.

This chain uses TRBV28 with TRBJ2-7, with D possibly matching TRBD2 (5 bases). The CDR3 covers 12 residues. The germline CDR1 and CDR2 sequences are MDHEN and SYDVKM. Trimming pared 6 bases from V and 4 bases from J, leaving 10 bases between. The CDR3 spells CASSESGYEQYV. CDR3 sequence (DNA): TGTGCCAGCAGCGAGTCGGGGTACGAGCAGTACGTC.